This TCR beta chain was captured in a study of cytomegalovirus exposure and HLA in healthy donors. Across the study: Of about 400 genotyped donors, more than 75% clustered with self-reported Caucasian donors. Findings and limits, study-wide: Specific recognition of CMV antigens was confirmed in vitro for a few chains (all CMV-associated). Relative to the approximately 700-donor mean, N-insertions were reportedly fewer in an Asian-associated ancestry cluster in a later analysis.

A single count supports this clone. Its matching antigen is unknown. Each of the donors was a healthy bone marrow donor. The PCR had 60 Vbeta and 13 Jbeta primers. The table came from immunoSEQ multiplex PCR; TCRdb's copy has only in-frame clones and leaves some out. Of roughly 140,000 clones listed, around 81% are singletons. The sequencing input was PBMCs. The sequence came from a man aged 35-49 years in good health and CMV-seropositive.

The CDR3 sequence: CASSIRQGSDYEQYF. As DNA, the CDR3 is TGTGCCAGTAGTATTCGACAGGGGAGTGACTACGAGCAGTACTTC. The chain is built from TRBV19 and TRBJ2-7; TRBD1 matches 8 bases. The CDR3 consists of 15 residues. Germline trimming cut 3 bases from V and 3 bases from J; bases unmatched to any gene: 7. Germline CDR1 LNHDA, CDR2 SQIVND (reference sequence).